The sequence of this T cell receptor beta chain was determined in a study of OX40 agonist ivuxolimab in advanced cancers. J lost 6 bases, V lost 1 base, and 4 bases had no gene match. The germline gives CDR1 SGHVS, CDR2 FQNEAQ. This CDR3 contains 15 residues. Libraries were prepared by immunoSEQ multiplex PCR; TCRdb keeps only in-frame clonotypes and omits some of them. The table records over 55,000 clones, over 60% of them present only once. Study-level points and caveats: At 0.1 to 3.0 mg/kg and by week 6, CD4+ and CD8+ T cells in the blood had expanded clonally.

Comment on this clone: Its antigen is currently unknown.

This receptor was obtained from an adult with an advanced solid tumor such as melanoma, head and neck, liver or kidney cancer. Material: CD4+ or CD8+ T cells sorted from blood, obtained in a trial of the OX40 agonist ivuxolimab. This chain joins TRBV7-8 and TRBJ2-7; 12 positions match TRBD2. CDR3 bases: TGTGCCAGCAGCTTAGGGGCTAGCGGGGGGGCCGAGCAGTACTTC. Translating it yields CASSLGASGGAEQYF.